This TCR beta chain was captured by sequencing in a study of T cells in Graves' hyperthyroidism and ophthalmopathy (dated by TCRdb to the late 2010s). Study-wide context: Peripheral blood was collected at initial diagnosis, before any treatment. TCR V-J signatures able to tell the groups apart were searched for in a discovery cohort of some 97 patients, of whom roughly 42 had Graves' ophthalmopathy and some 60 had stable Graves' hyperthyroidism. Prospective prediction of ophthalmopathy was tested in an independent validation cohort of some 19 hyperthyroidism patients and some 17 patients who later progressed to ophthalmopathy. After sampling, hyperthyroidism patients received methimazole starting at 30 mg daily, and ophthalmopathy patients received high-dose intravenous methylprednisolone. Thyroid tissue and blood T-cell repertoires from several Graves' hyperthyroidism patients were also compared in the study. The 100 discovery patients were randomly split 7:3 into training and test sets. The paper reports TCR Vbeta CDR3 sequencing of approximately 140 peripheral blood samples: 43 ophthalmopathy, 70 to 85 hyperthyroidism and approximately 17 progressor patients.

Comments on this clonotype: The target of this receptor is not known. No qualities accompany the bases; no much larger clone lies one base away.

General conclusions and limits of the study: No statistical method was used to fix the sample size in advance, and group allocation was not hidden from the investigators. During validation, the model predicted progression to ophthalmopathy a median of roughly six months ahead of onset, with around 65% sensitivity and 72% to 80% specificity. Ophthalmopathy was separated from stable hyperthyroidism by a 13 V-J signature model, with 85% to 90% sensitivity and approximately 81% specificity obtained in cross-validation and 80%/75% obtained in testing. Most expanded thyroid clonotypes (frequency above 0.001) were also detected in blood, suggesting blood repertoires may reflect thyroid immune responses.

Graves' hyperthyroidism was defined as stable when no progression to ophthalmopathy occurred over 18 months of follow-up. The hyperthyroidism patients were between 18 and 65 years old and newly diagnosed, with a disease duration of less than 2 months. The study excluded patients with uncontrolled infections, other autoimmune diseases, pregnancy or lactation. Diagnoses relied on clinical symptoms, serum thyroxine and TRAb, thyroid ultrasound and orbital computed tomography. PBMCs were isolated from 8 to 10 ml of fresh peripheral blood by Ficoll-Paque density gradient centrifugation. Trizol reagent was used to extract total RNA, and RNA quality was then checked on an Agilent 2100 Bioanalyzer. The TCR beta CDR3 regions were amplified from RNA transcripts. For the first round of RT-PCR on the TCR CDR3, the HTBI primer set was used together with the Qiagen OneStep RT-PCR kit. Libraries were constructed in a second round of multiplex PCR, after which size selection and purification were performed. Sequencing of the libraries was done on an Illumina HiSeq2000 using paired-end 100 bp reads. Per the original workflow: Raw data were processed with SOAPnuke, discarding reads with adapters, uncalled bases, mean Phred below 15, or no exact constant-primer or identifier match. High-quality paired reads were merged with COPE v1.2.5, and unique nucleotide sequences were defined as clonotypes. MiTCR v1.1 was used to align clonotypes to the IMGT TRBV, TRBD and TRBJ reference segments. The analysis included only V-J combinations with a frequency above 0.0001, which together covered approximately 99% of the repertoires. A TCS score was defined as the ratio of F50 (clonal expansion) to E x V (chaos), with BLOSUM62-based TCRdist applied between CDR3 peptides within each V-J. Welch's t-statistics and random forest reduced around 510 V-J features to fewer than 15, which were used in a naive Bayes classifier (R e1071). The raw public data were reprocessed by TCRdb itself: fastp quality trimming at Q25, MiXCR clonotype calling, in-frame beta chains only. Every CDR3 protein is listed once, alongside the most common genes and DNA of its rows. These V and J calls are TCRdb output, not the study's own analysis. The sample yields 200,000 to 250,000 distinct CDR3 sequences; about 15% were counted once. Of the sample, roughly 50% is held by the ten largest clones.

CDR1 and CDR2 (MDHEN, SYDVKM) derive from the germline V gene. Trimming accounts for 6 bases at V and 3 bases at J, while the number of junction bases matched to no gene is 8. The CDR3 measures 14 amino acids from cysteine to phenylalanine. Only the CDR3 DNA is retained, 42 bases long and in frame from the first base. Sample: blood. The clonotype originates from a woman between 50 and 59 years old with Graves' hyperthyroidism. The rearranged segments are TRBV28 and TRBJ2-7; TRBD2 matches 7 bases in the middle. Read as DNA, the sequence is TGTGCCAGCAGGCCTCGACTAGCTCTCTACGAGCAGTACTTC. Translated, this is CASRPRLALYEQYF.